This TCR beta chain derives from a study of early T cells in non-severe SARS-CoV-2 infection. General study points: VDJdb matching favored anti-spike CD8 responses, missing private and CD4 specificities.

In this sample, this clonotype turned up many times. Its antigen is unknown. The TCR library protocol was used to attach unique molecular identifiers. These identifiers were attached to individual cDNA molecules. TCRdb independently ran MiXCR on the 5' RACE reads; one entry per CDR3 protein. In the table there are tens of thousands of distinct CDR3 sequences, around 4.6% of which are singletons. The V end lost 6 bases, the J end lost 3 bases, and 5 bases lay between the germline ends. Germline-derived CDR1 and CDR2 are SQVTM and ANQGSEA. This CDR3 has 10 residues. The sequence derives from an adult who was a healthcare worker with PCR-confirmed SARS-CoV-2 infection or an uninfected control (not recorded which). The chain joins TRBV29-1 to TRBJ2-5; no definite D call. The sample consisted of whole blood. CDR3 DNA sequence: TGCAGCGTGAAAGAAGAGACCCAGTACTTC. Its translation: CSVKEETQYF.